The present T cell receptor beta chain was sequenced within a study of regulatory T cells in long-lasting Graves disease. The study's findings and limits: More public clonotypes were shared by persistent patients (around 2,500) than by new patients (about 970). A limited number of samples was an acknowledged limitation.

As for this clonotype: The antigen remains undetermined.

Assembly of TCR beta libraries relied on iRepertoire HTBI primers together with Arm-PCR of CDR3 regions. MiXCR, run by TCRdb on the multiplex PCR reads, gives a single entry per CDR3 protein. The data show 700,000 or so distinct CDR3 sequences, with 30% seen just once and around 42% held by the top ten. Time point given: persistent/refractory GD, antithyroid drugs over 5 years with positive TRAb. Researchers made the TCR library from RNA that was extracted from PBMCs. American Thyroid Association guidelines defined Graves' disease diagnosis. The V end lost 0 bases, the J end lost 1 base, and 10 bases lay between the germline ends. This CDR3 spans 15 amino acids. Germline V lookup: CDR1 SGDLS, CDR2 YYNGEE.

The chain employs TRBV9 and TRBJ1-2; no clear D. This receptor was obtained from a female donor with Graves disease. Sequenced here: peripheral blood mononuclear cells (PBMCs), sampled when the disease was refractory, from a patient treated with antithyroid drugs. This chain's CDR3 is CASSVDEGDNYGYTF. CDR3 nucleotides: TGTGCCAGCAGCGTAGACGAGGGAGATAACTATGGCTACACCTTC.